This T cell receptor (beta chain) was profiled in a study of CXCR3-negative and CXCR3-positive naive CD8 T cells. CD45RO-CCR7+CD27+CD95- marked naive CD8+ T cells. To note about this clonotype: The antigen is not known.

Each TRB cDNA library was prepared by 5' RACE (with UMI labels). For each CDR3 protein, TCRdb gives one entry from its re-call of the 5' RACE reads, without DNA. The sample totals about 80,000 distinct CDR3 sequences. The germline CDR1 and CDR2 sequences are SQVTM and ANQGSEA. The CDR3 runs 12 residues. Study-wide results and limits: Greater hydrophobicity was found in TRB CDR3s of CXCR3-positive naive cells than of CXCR3-negative naive cells. Memory CD8+ cells had much lower diversity, and both naive subsets had comparably high diversity. Most assays used freshly isolated PBMCs, as cryopreservation partially reduced CXCR3.

Material for sequencing was naive CXCR3- CD8+ T cells from blood. Subset indicated: CD45RO-CCR7+CD27+CD95- naive CD8+ T cells lacking CXCR3 (TNR3-). The TCR was taken from a human donor in good health. Some clones in this sample may be carry-over from other donors' samples. V and J are TRBV29-1 and TRBJ1-1. CDR3 sequence: CSVETVATEAFF.